A selection of T cell receptor beta chains follows, all from one sample in a study of blood T cells in healthy people across ages. TCRdb reprocessed the 5' RACE reads with MiXCR, giving one entry per CDR3 protein. The profile shows approximately 800,000 distinct CDR3 sequences, about 25% of them singletons. These data also formed part of another study, on T cells of mothers and their children.

The material sequenced was blood. The origin of the receptors is a boy aged 5-17 years in good health. CDR3s include the opening cysteine and the closing phenylalanine or tryptophan. D genes are given only for firm matches. A row's size may be missing; if present it is once, few, many or a size class.

V	J	size	D	CDR3	DNA
TRBV15	TRBJ2-1	.	TRBD2	CATSRGDSTSGQFF	TGTGCCACCAGCAGAGGAGACAGCACTAGCGGGCAGTTCTTC
TRBV20-1	TRBJ2-3	once	.	CSGSEDTDTQYF	TGCAGTGGGTCCGAGGACACAGATACGCAGTATTTT
TRBV25-1	TRBJ2-7	few	.	CASSERGGTYEQYF	TGTGCCAGCAGTGAAAGGGGCGGGACCTACGAGCAGTACTTC
TRBV7-7	TRBJ2-5	once	TRBD2	CASSLASGARAQYF	TGTGCCAGCAGCTTAGCTAGCGGGGCTCGGGCCCAGTACTTC
TRBV4-1	TRBJ1-5	.	.	CASSQPTYQPRHF	TGCGCCAGCAGCCAACCCACGTATCAGCCCCGGCATTTT
TRBV29-1	TRBJ2-1	few	TRBD2	CSVDLTSGNKYEQFF	TGCAGCGTTGACCTTACTAGCGGGAATAAATATGAGCAGTTCTTC
TRBV9	TRBJ2-6	.	.	CASSVQTGDVLTF	TGTGCCAGCAGCGTCCAGACAGGAGACGTCCTGACTTTC
TRBV11-1	TRBJ1-1	.	.	CASGRAPSGRRTEAFF	TGTGCCAGCGGCCGTGCCCCCTCGGGAAGAAGGACTGAAGCTTTCTTT
TRBV28	TRBJ2-3	.	.	CASSFGVRGVHF	TGTGCCAGCAGTTTCGGGGTCAGGGGCGTCCATTTT
TRBV18	TRBJ2-7	.	.	CASSSYADEQYF	TGTGCCAGCTCATCCTACGCCGACGAGCAGTACTTC
TRBV11-2	TRBJ2-5	many	TRBD1	CASSSWTGGPLF	TGTGCCAGCAGCTCGTGGACAGGGGGCCCCCTCTTC
TRBV11-2	TRBJ2-5	.	TRBD2	CASSVSGGGETQYF	TGTGCCAGCAGCGTTAGCGGGGGCGGAGAGACCCAGTACTTC
TRBV4-1	TRBJ2-7	few	TRBD2	CASSQVISKGLAAYEQYF	TGCGCCAGCAGCCAAGTTATCAGTAAAGGACTAGCTGCCTACGAGCAGTACTTC
TRBV4-1	TRBJ2-7	.	TRBD2	CASSLDPVAGSVYEQYF	TGCGCCAGCAGCCTCGATCCCGTAGCGGGATCAGTCTACGAGCAGTACTTC
TRBV2	TRBJ2-3	few	.	CASSADRDTDTQYF	TGTGCCAGCAGTGCCGACAGAGACACAGATACGCAGTATTTT
TRBV21-1	TRBJ1-1	.	.	CASSLGEHVGVDTEAFF	TGTGCCAGCAGCCTTGGTGAACATGTTGGGGTGGACACTGAAGCTTTCTTT
TRBV29-1	TRBJ2-7	once	.	CSIEGQNSYEQYF	TGCAGCATTGAGGGGCAGAATTCCTACGAGCAGTACTTC
TRBV7-8	TRBJ2-3	few	TRBD1	CASSLNVGAQGGTDTQYF	TGTGCCAGCAGCTTAAATGTGGGTGCACAGGGGGGCACAGATACGCAGTATTTT
TRBV7-2	TRBJ2-1	.	.	CASSLTQGSSYNEQFF	TGTGCCAGCAGCTTAACGCAGGGGAGCTCCTACAATGAGCAGTTCTTC
TRBV6-1	TRBJ2-7	.	.	CASSEFQVGYEQYF	TGTGCCAGCAGTGAATTTCAGGTGGGGTACGAGCAGTACTTC
TRBV5-1	TRBJ1-2	.	.	CASSLDQTNYGYTF	TGCGCCAGCAGCCTGGATCAGACCAACTATGGCTACACCTTC
TRBV5-1	TRBJ1-2	.	.	CASSGVDYVYTF	TGCGCCAGCAGCGGAGTCGACTATGTCTACACCTTC
TRBV20-1	TRBJ2-3	few	.	CSATGFDTDTQYF	TGCAGTGCTACAGGGTTTGACACAGATACGCAGTATTTT
TRBV7-2	TRBJ2-5	.	.	CASSLGGLDPRGETQYF	TGTGCCAGCAGCTTAGGCGGGCTGGACCCACGTGGGGAGACCCAGTACTTC
TRBV20-1	TRBJ2-3	.	.	CSAYQGTPSTDTQYF	TGCAGTGCTTACCAAGGGACGCCTAGCACAGATACGCAGTATTTT
TRBV20-1	TRBJ2-7	.	.	CSAYDPRSTSYEQYF	TGCAGTGCTTACGACCCGCGGTCAACCTCCTACGAGCAGTACTTC
TRBV6-5	TRBJ1-2	.	TRBD1	CASRADRGDNYGYTF	TGTGCCAGCAGGGCTGACAGGGGGGATAACTATGGCTACACCTTC
TRBV28	TRBJ2-1	.	TRBD1	CASSLMGQLDEQFF	TGTGCCAGCAGTTTAATGGGACAGTTAGATGAGCAGTTCTTC
TRBV6-1	TRBJ2-1	few	.	CASIRGTEQFF	TGTGCCAGCATAAGGGGGACTGAGCAGTTCTTC